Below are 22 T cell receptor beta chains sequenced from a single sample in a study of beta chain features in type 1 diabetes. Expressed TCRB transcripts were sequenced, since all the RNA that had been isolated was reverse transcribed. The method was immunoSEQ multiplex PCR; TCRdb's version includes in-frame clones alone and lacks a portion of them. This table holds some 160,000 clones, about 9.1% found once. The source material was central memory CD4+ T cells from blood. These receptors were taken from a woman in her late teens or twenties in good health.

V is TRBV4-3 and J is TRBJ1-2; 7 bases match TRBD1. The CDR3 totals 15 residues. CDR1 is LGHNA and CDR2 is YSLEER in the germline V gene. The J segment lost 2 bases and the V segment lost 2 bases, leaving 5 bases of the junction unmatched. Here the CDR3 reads CASSQITGVNYGYTF. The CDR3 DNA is TGCGCCAGCAGCCAAATCACAGGGGTCAACTATGGCTACACCTTC.

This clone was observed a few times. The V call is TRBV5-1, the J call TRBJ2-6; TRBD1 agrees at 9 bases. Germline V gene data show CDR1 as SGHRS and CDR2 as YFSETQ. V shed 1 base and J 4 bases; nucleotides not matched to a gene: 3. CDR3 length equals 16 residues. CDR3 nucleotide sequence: TGCGCCAGCAGCTTGACAGGGGGCGTGGGGGCCAACGTCCTGACTTTC. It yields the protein CASSLTGGVGANVLTF.

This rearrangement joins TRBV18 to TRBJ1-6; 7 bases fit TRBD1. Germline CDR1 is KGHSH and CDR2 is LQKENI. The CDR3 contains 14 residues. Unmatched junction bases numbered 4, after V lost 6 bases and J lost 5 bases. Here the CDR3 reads CASSLGTDNSPLHF. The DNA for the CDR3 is TGTGCCAGCTCCTTAGGGACAGATAATTCACCCCTCCACTTT.

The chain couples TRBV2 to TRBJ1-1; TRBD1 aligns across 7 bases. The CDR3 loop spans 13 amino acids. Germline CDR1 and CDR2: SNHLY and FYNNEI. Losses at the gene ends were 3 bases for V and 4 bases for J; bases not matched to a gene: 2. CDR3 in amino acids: CASSDPGGTEAFF. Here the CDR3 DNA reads TGTGCCAGCAGTGACCCAGGGGGCACTGAAGCTTTCTTT.

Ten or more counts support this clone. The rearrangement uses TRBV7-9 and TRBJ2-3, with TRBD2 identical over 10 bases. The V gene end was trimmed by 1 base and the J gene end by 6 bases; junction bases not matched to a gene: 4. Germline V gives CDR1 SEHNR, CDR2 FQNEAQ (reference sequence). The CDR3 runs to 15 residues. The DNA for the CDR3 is TGTGCCAGCAGCTTAGAACTAGCGGGAAGGGATACGCAGTATTTT. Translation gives CASSLELAGRDTQYF. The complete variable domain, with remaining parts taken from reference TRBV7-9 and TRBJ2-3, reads DTGVSQNPRHKITKRGQNVTFRCDPISEHNRLYWYRQTLGQGPEFLTYFQNEAQLEKSRLLSDRFSAERPKGSFSTLEIQRTEQGDSAMYLCASSLELAGRDTQYFGPGTRLTVL.

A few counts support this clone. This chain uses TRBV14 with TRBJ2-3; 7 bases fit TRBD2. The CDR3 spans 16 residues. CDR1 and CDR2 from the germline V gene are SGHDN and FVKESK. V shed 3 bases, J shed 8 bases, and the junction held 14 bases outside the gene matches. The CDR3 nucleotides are TGTGCCAGCAGCCATACGGGAGGCTTGGGGGAAGTTACGCAGTATTTT. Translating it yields CASSHTGGLGEVTQYF.

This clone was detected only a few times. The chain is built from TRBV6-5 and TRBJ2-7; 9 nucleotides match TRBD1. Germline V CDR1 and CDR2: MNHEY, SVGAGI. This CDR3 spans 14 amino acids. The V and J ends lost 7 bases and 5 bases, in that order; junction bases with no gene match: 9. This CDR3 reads CASIPRDRANEQYF. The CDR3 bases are TGTGCCAGCATTCCCCGGGACAGGGCCAACGAGCAGTACTTC.

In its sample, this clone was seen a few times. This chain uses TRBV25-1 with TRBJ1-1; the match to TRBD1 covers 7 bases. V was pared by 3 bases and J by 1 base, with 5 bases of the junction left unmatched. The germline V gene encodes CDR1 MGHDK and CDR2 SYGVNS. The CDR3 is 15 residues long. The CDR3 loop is CASSDSGTANTEAFF. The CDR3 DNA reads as TGTGCCAGCAGTGACTCCGGGACAGCGAACACTGAAGCTTTCTTT.

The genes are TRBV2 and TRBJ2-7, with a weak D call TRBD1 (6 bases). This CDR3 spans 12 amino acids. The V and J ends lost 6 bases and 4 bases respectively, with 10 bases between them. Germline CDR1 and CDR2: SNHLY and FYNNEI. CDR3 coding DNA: TGTGCCAGCAGGGAGAGGGGGTACGAGCAGTACTTC. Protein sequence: CASRERGYEQYF. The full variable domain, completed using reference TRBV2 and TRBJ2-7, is EPEVTQTPSHQVTQMGQEVILRCVPISNHLYFYWYRQILGQKVEFLVSFYNNEISEKSEIFDDQFSVERPDGSNFTLKIRSTKLEDSAMYFCASRERGYEQYFGPGTRLTVT.

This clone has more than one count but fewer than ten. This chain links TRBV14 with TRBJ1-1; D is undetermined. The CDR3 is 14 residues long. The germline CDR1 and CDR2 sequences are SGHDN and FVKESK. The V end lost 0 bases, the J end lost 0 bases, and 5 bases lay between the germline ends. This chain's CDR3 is CASSQDRLNTEAFF. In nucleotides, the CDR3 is TGTGCCAGCAGCCAAGACCGTTTGAACACTGAAGCTTTCTTT.

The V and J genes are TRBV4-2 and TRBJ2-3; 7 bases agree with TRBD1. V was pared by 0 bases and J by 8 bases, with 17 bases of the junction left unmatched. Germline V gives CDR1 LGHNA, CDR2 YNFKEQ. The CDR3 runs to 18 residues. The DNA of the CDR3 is TGTGCCAGCAGCCAAGAGGGGAACAGGGGTTCCCCTCCGGTTACGCAGTATTTT. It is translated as CASSQEGNRGSPPVTQYF.

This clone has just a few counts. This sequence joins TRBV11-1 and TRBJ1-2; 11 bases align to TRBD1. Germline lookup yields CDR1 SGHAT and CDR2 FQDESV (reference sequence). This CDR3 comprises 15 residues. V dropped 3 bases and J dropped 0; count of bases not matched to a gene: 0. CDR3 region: CASSLGQGANYGYTF. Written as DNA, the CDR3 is TGTGCCAGCAGCTTGGGACAGGGGGCTAACTATGGCTACACCTTC. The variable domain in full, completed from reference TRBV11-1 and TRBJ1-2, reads EAEVAQSPRYKITEKSQAVAFWCDPISGHATLYWYRQILGQGPELLVQFQDESVVDDSQLPKDRFSAERLKGVDSTLKIQPAELGDSAMYLCASSLGQGANYGYTFGSGTRLTVV.

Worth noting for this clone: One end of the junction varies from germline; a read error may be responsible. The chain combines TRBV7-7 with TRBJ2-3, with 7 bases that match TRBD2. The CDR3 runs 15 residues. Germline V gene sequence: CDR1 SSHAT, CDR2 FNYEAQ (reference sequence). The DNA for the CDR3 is TGTGCTAGCAGCCCAGGAGCGGGGATCACAGATACGCAGTATTTT. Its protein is CASSPGAGITDTQYF.

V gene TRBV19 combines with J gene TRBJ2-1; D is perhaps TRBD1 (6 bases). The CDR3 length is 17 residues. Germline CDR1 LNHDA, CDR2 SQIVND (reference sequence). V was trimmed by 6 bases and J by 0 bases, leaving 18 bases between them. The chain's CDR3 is CASRKVVGQLSYNEQFF. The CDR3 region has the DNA TGTGCCAGTAGAAAGGTAGTCGGACAGCTCTCCTACAATGAGCAGTTCTTC.

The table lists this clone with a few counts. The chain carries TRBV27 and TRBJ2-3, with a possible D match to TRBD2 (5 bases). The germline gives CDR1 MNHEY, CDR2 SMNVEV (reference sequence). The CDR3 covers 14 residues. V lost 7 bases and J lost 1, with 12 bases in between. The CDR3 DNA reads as TGTGCCAGCACCCCCGGACTTGGCACAGATACGCAGTATTTT. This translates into CASTPGLGTDTQYF.

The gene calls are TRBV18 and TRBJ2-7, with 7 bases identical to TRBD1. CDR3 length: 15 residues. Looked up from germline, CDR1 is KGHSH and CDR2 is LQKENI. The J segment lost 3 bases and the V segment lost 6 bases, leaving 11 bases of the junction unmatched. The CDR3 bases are TGTGCCAGCTCGCCCGGGACAGATACCTACTACGAGCAGTACTTC. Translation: CASSPGTDTYYEQYF.

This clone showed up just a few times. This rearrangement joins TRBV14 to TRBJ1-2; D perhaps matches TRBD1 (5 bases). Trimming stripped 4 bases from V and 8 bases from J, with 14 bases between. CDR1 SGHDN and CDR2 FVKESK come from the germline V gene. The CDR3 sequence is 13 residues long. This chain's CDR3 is CASSPRAGNGYTF. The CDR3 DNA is TGTGCCAGCAGCCCCCGGGCAGGGAACGGCTACACCTTC.

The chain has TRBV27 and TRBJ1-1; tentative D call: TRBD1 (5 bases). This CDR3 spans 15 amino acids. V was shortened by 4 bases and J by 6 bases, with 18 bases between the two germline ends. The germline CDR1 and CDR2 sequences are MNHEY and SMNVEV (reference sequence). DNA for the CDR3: TGTGCCAGCAGTTCGTTCCGGGACTGGGAGCCTGAAGCTTTCTTT. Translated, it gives CASSSFRDWEPEAFF.

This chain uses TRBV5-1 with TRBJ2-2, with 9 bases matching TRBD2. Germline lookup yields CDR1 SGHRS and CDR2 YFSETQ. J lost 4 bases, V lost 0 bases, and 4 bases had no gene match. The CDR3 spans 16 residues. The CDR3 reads CASSLEVAGVTGELFF. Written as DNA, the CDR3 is TGCGCCAGCAGCTTGGAGGTAGCGGGAGTCACCGGGGAGCTGTTTTTT.

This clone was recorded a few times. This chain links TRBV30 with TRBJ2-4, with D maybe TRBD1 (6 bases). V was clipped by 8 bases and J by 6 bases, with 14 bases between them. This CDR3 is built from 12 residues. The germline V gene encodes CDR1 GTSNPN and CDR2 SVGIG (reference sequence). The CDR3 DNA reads TGTGCCAGAGGATCGGACAGAAACATTCAGTACTTC. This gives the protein CARGSDRNIQYF.

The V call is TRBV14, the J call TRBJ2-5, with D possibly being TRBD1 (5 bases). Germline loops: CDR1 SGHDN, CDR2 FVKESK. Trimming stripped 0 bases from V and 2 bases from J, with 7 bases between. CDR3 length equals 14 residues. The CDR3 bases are TGTGCCAGCAGCCAAGACAGGGCGCAAGAGACCCAGTACTTC. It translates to CASSQDRAQETQYF.

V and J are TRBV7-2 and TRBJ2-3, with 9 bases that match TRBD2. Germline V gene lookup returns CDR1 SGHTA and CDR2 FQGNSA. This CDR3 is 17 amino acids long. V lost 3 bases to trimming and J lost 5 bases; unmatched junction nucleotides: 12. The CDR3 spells CASSLGSSGGPGDTQYF. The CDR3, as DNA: TGTGCCAGCAGCTTGGGGTCGAGCGGGGGGCCGGGAGATACGCAGTATTTT.